Below, 19 T cell receptor beta chains from the same sample are listed, as sequenced in a study of blood T cell repertoires in COVID-19. Generated by immunoSEQ multiplex PCR, the TCRdb table keeps only in-frame clones and is missing some. The sample holds 300,000 to 400,000 clones, roughly nine tenths seen once. Sequenced material: PBMCs or T cells enriched from blood (not recorded which). These receptor sequences come from a man in his fifties or sixties who had recovered from COVID-19.

The chain is built from TRBV6-5 and TRBJ2-7, with TRBD2 matching 9 bases. Germline V lookup: CDR1 MNHEY, CDR2 SVGAGI. There are 16 residues in the CDR3. Unmatched junction bases numbered 9, after V lost 0 bases and J lost 6 bases. The CDR3 nucleotides are TGTGCCAGCAGTTACTCAACATCGGGACTAGCTGGCGAGCAGTACTTC. It encodes CASSYSTSGLAGEQYF.

The V gene is TRBV24-1, the J gene TRBJ1-5; TRBD1 aligns across 9 bases. Trimming at V came to 3 bases and at J to 0 bases, leaving 2 bases not matched to a gene. This CDR3 region has 16 residues. Germline V gene data show CDR1 as KGHDR and CDR2 as SFDVKD. The CDR3 loop reads CATSDPQGASNQPQHF. The CDR3 DNA reads TGTGCCACCAGTGATCCACAGGGGGCTAGCAATCAGCCCCAGCATTTT.

J is TRBJ2-1 and V is TRBV11-2; a possible D gene is TRBD2 (7 bases). The V gene lost 4 bases and the J gene lost 8 bases, with 27 bases spanning the gap. CDR3 length: 18 residues. Germline CDR1 SGHAT, CDR2 FQNNGV. The CDR3 is CASSSEFQFLGGRYEQFF. CDR3 nucleotides: TGTGCCAGCAGCTCCGAATTCCAATTCCTCGGGGGGCGGTATGAGCAGTTCTTC.

The chain is built from TRBV3-1 (or the pseudogene TRBV3-2) and TRBJ1-1; 7 bases line up with TRBD1. CDR1 is LGHDT, CDR2 YNNKEL, per germline (reference sequence). The CDR3 spans 14 residues. Trimming at V came to 6 bases and at J to 2 bases, leaving 6 bases not matched to a gene. CDR3 sequence reads: CASRPGTANTEAFF. The CDR3 DNA is TGTGCCAGCAGACCCGGGACAGCAAACACTGAAGCTTTCTTT.

The chain carries TRBV4-1 and TRBJ2-2; TRBD2 might be the D (5 bases). Germline V gives CDR1 MGHRA, CDR2 YSYEKL. Trimming stripped 0 bases from V and 6 bases from J, with 11 bases between. The CDR3 contains 15 residues. As DNA, the CDR3 is TGCGCCAGCAGCCAAGAAACTAGACGGTCCGGGGAGCTGTTTTTT. Its translation is CASSQETRRSGELFF.

The rearrangement joins TRBV28 to TRBJ2-1; possible D gene TRBD1, 6 bases. CDR3 length: 12 residues. Germline V gene sequence: CDR1 MDHEN, CDR2 SYDVKM. Trimming stripped 5 bases from V and 11 bases from J, with 13 bases between. The CDR3, as DNA: TGTGCCAGCAGTGCCGGGACACCGAAGCAGTTCTTC. Translating it yields CASSAGTPKQFF.

J is TRBJ2-1 and V is TRBV4-1, with a tentative D call TRBD1 (5 bases). The germline V gene encodes CDR1 MGHRA and CDR2 YSYEKL. Trimming shortened V by 2 bases and J by 3 bases, and 14 bases separated the two germline ends. The CDR3 covers 16 residues. CDR3 nucleotides: TGCGCCAGCAGCCAAAGGGGAAGGGCGCTCTACAATGAGCAGTTCTTC. It encodes CASSQRGRALYNEQFF.

The genes are TRBV4-3 and TRBJ1-6; 7 nucleotides line up with TRBD1. V lost 0 bases and J lost 10; bases outside the gene matches: 3. Per germline, CDR1 LGHNA and CDR2 YSLEER. The CDR3 length is 14 residues. CDR3 region: CASSQEDRRSPLHF. The CDR3 nucleotides read TGCGCCAGCAGCCAAGAGGACAGGCGATCACCCCTCCACTTT.

This clone came up once. V and J are TRBV9 and TRBJ2-2, with 7 bases identical to TRBD1. Germline trimming cut 4 bases from V and 4 bases from J; bases unmatched to any gene: 10. This CDR3 is 16 amino acids long. From germline, CDR1 is SGDLS and CDR2 YYNGEE. The CDR3 is CASSPRGQEFTGELFF. CDR3 in DNA: TGTGCCAGCAGCCCCCGAGGACAGGAGTTCACCGGGGAGCTGTTTTTT.

The chain's CDR3 is CASRDGTGSSPLHF. The CDR3 DNA reads TGTGCCAGCAGGGACGGGACAGGCTCCTCACCCCTCCACTTT. This chain joins TRBV5-6 and TRBJ1-6; 8 nucleotides match TRBD1. Germline CDR1 is SGHDT and CDR2 is YYEEEE. J gave up 10 bases and V 5 bases, and 8 bases lay outside the gene matches. This CDR3 is 14 amino acids long.

J is TRBJ2-1 and V is TRBV15, with 10 bases that match TRBD2. The CDR3 spans 17 residues. Trimming removed 5 bases from V and 3 bases from J; junction bases left unmatched: 10. The germline V gene has CDR1 LNHNV and CDR2 YYDKDF (reference sequence). The chain's CDR3 is CATSLSGGTSDYNEQFF. CDR3 nucleotide sequence: TGTGCCACCAGCCTATCTGGGGGGACTAGCGACTACAATGAGCAGTTCTTC.

The chain has TRBV11-3 and TRBJ1-1; TRBD1 might be the D (6 bases). V was pared by 4 bases and J by 9 bases, with 15 bases between. From germline, CDR1 is SGHNT and CDR2 YENEEA. This CDR3 region has 13 residues. The CDR3 is CASSSSIQGQAFF. The DNA for the CDR3 is TGTGCCAGCAGCTCTTCCATACAGGGCCAAGCTTTCTTT. Using reference TRBV11-3 and TRBJ1-1 for the parts outside the CDR3, the full variable domain is EAGVVQSPRYKIIEKKQPVAFWCNPISGHNTLYWYLQNLGQGPELLIRYENEEAVDDSQLPKDRFSAERLKGVDSTLKIQPAELGDSAVYLCASSSSIQGQAFFGQGTRLTVV.

V is TRBV19 and J is TRBJ2-7, with 10 bases fitting TRBD1. From germline, CDR1 is LNHDA and CDR2 SQIVND (reference sequence). This CDR3 has 14 residues. V lost 5 bases and J lost 8; bases outside the gene matches: 9. CDR3 sequence reads: CASSEGTGATKQYF. In DNA form, the CDR3 reads TGTGCCAGTAGTGAAGGGACAGGGGCAACCAAGCAGTACTTC.

V gene TRBV5-4 combines with J gene TRBJ1-5; D possibly corresponds to TRBD1 (5 bases). Per the germline V gene, CDR1 is SGHNT and CDR2 is YYREEE (reference sequence). The CDR3 extends over 14 amino acids. V was cut by 6 bases and J by 7 bases, with 17 bases left in between. CDR3 nucleotides: TGTGCCAGCATGCGGGGCTTGGAGGGACAGCCCCAGCATTTT. Translation gives CASMRGLEGQPQHF.

V gene TRBV2 combines with J gene TRBJ1-5; tentative D call: TRBD1 (6 bases). Trimming took off 1 base at V and 9 bases at J, with 13 bases between the two ends. This CDR3 has 14 residues. Germline V gene sequence: CDR1 SNHLY, CDR2 FYNNEI. The CDR3 spells CASSEGQAFWPQHF. The CDR3 DNA follows: TGTGCCAGCAGTGAAGGACAGGCTTTTTGGCCCCAGCATTTT.

The chain couples TRBV7-9 to TRBJ1-6, with D possibly being TRBD1 (5 bases). Germline assignment: CDR1 SEHNR and CDR2 FQNEAQ (reference sequence). V dropped 6 bases and J dropped 7 bases, with 16 bases sitting between them. There are 15 residues in the CDR3. This chain's CDR3 is CASSLTGGGNSPLHF. CDR3 in DNA: TGTGCCAGCAGTCTCACGGGGGGTGGGAATTCACCCCTCCACTTT.

This clone appeared once. The V and J genes are TRBV5-6 and TRBJ2-1; no definite D call. V lost 2 bases and J lost 7, with 7 bases in between. There are 12 residues in the CDR3. Germline lookup yields CDR1 SGHDT and CDR2 YYEEEE. DNA of the CDR3: TGTGCCAGCAGCTTAAATCGGAATGAGCAGTTCTTC. Translation: CASSLNRNEQFF.

This clone was seen once. The chain carries TRBV6-1 and TRBJ1-5; TRBD1 agrees at 9 bases. This CDR3 has 15 residues. Germline CDR1 is MNHNS and CDR2 is SASEGT. V dropped 2 bases and J dropped 6; count of bases not matched to a gene: 5. In DNA form, the CDR3 reads TGTGCCAGCAGTGAAAAGGACAGGGGTAGTCAGCCCCAGCATTTT. It is translated as CASSEKDRGSQPQHF.

The V call is TRBV5-4, the J call TRBJ1-1; D is unclear. V gave up 0 bases and J gave up 5 bases, with 8 bases separating them. Germline values: CDR1 SGHNT, CDR2 YYREEE (reference sequence). The CDR3 length is 13 residues. CDR3 nucleotides: TGTGCCAGCAGCTTGGCTGGGCGAACTGAAGCTTTCTTT. It translates to CASSLAGRTEAFF.